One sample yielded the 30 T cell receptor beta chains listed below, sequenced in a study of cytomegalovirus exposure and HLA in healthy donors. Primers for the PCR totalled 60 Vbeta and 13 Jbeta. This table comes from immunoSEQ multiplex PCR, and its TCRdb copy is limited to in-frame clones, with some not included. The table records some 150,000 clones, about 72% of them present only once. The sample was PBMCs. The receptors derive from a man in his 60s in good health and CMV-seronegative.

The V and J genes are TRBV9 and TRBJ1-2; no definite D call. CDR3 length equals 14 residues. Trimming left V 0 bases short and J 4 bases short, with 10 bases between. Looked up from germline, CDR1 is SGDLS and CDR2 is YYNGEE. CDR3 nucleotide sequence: TGTGCCAGCAGCGTAGGGGCACCGACCTATGGCTACACCTTC. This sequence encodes CASSVGAPTYGYTF.

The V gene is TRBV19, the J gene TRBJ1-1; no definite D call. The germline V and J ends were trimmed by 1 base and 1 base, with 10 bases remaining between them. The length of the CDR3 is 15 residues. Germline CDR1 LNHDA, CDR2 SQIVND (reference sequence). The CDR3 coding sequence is TGTGCCAGTAGTATAGTCGGGGTCCCGAACACTGAAGCTTTCTTT. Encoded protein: CASSIVGVPNTEAFF.

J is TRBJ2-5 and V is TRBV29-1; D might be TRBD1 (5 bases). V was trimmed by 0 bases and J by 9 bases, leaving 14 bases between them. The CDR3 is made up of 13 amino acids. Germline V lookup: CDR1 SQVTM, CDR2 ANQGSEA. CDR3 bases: TGCAGCGTTGAAGACCCTGGGGCAGGGCCCCAGTACTTC. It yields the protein CSVEDPGAGPQYF.

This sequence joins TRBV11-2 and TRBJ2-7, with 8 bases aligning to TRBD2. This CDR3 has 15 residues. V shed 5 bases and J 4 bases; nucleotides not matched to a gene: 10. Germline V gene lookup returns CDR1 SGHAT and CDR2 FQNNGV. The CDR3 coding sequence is TGTGCCAGCAGCCCGGATCCTAGCGGGTTTTACGAGCAGTACTTC. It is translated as CASSPDPSGFYEQYF.

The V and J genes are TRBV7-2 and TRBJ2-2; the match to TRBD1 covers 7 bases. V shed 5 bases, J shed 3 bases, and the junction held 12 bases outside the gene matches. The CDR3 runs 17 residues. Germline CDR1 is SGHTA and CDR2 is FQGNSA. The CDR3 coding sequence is TGTGCCAGCAGCCCCCATCAGGGGGACATTTACACCGGGGAGCTGTTTTTT. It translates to CASSPHQGDIYTGELFF.

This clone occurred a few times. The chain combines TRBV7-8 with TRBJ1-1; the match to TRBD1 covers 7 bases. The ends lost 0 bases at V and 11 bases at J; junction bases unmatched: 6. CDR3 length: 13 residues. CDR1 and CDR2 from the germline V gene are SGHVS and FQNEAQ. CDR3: CASSLAWSRGAFF. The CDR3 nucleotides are TGTGCCAGCAGCTTAGCGTGGAGCAGGGGGGCTTTCTTT.

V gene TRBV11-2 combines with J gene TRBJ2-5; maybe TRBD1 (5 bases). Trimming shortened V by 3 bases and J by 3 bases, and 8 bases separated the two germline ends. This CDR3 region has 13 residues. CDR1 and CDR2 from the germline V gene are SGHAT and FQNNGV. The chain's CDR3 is CASSFQTEETQYF. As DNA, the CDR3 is TGTGCCAGCAGCTTCCAGACAGAAGAGACCCAGTACTTC.

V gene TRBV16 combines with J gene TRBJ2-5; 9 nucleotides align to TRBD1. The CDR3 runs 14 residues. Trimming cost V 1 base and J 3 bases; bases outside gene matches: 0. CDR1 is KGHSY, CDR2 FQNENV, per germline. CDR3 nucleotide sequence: TGTGCCAGCAGCCAATGGGACAGGGAAGAGACCCAGTACTTC. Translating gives CASSQWDREETQYF.

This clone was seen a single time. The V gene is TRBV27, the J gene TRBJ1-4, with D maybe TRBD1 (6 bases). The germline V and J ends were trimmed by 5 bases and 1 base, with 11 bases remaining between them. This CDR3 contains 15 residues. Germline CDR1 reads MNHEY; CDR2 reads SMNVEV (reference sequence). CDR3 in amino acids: CASSPGTLTNEKLFF. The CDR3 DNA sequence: TGTGCCAGCAGTCCAGGGACACTAACTAATGAAAAACTGTTTTTT.

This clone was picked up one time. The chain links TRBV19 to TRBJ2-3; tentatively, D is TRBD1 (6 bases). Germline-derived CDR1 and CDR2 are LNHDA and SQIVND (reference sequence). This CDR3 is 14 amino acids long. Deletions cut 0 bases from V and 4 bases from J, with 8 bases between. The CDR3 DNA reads TGTGCCAGTAGTATAGAACACAGGGCAGATACGCAGTATTTT. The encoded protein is CASSIEHRADTQYF.

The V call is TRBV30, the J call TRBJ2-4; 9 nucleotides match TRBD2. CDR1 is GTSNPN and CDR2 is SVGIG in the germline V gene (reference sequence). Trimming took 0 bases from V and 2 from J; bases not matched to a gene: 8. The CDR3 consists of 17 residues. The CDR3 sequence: CAWSVPPSGTTKNIQYF. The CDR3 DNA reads TGTGCCTGGAGTGTACCTCCTAGCGGGACTACCAAAAACATTCAGTACTTC.

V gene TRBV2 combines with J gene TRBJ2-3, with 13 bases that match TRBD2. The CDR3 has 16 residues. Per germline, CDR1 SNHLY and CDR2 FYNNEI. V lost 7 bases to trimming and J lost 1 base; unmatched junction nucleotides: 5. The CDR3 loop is CASNIGLAGGTDTQYF. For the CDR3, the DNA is TGTGCCAGCAATATTGGACTAGCGGGGGGCACAGATACGCAGTATTTT.

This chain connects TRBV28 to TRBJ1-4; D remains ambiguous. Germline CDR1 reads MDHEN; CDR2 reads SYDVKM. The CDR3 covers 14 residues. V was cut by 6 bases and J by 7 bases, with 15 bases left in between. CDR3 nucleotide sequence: TGTGCCAGCAGCCCGGGATCCCTAGGTGAAAAACTGTTTTTT. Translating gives CASSPGSLGEKLFF.

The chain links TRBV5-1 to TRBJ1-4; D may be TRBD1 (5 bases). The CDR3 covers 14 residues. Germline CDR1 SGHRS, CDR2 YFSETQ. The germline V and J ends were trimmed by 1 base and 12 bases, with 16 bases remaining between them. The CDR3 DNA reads TGCGCCAGCAGCTTGACGGGGGACGGGCGGGAACTGTTTTTT. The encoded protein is CASSLTGDGRELFF.

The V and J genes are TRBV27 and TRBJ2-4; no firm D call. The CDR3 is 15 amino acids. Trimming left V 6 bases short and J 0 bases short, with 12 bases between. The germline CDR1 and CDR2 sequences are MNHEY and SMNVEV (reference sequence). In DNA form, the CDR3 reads TGTGCCAGCAGCCAATGGAGCCCAGCCAAAAACATTCAGTACTTC. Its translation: CASSQWSPAKNIQYF.

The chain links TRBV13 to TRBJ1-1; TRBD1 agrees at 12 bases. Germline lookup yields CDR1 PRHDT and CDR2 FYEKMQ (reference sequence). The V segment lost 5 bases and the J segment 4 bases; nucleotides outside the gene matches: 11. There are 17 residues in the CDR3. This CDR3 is CASSQTGTGGLSTEAFF. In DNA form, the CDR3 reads TGTGCCAGCAGCCAAACCGGGACAGGGGGCCTGAGCACTGAAGCTTTCTTT.

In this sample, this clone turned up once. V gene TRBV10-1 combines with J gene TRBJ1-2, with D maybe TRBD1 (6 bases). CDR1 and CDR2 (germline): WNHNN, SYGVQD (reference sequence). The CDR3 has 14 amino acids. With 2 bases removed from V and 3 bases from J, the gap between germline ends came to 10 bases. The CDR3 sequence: CASSEGDMDYGYTF. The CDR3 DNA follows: TGCGCCAGCAGTGAGGGGGACATGGACTATGGCTACACCTTC.

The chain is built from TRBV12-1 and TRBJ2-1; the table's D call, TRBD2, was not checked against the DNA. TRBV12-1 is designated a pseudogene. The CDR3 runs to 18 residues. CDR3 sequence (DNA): TGTGCCAGCAGCTTCCCGCGGGGGGCCCAGAGCTCCTACAATGAGCAGTTCTTC. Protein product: CASSFPRGAQSSYNEQFF.

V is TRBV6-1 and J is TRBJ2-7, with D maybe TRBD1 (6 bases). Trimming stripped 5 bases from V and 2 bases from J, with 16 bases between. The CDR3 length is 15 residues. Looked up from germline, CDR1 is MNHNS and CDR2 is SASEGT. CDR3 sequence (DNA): TGTGCCAGCAGTAAACAGGGACAAGATACCTACGAGCAGTACTTC. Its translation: CASSKQGQDTYEQYF.

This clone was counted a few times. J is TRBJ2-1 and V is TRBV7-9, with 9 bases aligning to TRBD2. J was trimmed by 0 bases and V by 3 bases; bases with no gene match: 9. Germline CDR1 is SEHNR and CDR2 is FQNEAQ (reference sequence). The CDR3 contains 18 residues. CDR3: CASSFPSAGGSSYNEQFF. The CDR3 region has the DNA TGTGCCAGCAGCTTCCCATCAGCGGGGGGAAGCTCCTACAATGAGCAGTTCTTC.

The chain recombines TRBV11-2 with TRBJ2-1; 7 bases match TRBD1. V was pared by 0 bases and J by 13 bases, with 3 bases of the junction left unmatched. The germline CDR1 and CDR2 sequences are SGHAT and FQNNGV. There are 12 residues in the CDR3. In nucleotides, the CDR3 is TGTGCCAGCAGCTTAGATTGGGACAGACAGTTCTTC. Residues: CASSLDWDRQFF.

In nucleotides, the CDR3 is TGTGCCAGCAGTCTGACAGGGGAGGGCTATGGCTACACCTTC. This encodes CASSLTGEGYGYTF. The V call is TRBV28, the J call TRBJ1-2, with 8 bases lining up with TRBD1. The CDR3 runs 14 residues. V lost 5 bases to trimming and J lost 4 bases; unmatched junction nucleotides: 6. Germline V gives CDR1 MDHEN, CDR2 SYDVKM.

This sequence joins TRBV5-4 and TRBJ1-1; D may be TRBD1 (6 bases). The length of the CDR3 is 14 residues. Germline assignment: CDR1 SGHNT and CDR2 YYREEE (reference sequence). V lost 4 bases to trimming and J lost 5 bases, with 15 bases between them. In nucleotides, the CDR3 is TGTGCCAGCAGCCGTGACAGGACGAGGACTGAAGCTTTCTTT. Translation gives CASSRDRTRTEAFF.

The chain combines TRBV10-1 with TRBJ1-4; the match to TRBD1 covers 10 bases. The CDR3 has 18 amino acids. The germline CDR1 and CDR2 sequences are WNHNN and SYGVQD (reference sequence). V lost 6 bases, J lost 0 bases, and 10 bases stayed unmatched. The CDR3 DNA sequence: TGCGCCAGCAGCAAACCCGGGACAGGGGCCCCAACTAATGAAAAACTGTTTTTT. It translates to CASSKPGTGAPTNEKLFF.

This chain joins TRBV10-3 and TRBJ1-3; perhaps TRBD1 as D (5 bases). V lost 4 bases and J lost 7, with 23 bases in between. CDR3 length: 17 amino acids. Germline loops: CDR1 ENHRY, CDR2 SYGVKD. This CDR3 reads CAISAGDAGSLKNTIYF. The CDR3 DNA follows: TGTGCCATCAGTGCTGGGGACGCGGGAAGTCTGAAGAACACCATATATTTT.

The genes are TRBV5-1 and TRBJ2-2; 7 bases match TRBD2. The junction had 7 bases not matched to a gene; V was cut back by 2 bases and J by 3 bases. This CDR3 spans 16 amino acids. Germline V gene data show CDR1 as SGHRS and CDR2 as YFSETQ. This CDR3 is CASSLFSGTHTGELFF. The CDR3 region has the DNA TGCGCCAGCAGCTTATTCAGCGGGACCCACACCGGGGAGCTGTTTTTT.

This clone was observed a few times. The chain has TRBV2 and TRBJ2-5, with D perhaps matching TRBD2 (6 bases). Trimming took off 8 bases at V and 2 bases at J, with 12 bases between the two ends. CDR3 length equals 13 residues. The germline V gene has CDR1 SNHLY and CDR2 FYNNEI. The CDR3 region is CASGGFRQETQYF. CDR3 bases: TGTGCCAGCGGGGGGTTTAGGCAAGAGACCCAGTACTTC. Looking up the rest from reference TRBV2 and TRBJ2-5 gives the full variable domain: EPEVTQTPSHQVTQMGQEVILRCVPISNHLYFYWYRQILGQKVEFLVSFYNNEISEKSEIFDDQFSVERPDGSNFTLKIRSTKLEDSAMYFCASGGFRQETQYFGPGTRLLVL.

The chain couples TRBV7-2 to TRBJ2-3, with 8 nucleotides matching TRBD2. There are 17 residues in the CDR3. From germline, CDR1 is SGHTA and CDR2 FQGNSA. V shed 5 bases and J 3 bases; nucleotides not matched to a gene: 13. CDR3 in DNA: TGTGCCAGCAGCCCACGGACCGCGGGGGGAAGGACAGATACGCAGTATTTT. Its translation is CASSPRTAGGRTDTQYF.

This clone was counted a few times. CDR3 bases: TGTGCCAGCAGCCCCCGGACAATCTATAATTCACCCCTCCACTTT. Protein sequence: CASSPRTIYNSPLHF. V and J are TRBV7-2 and TRBJ1-6, with D tentatively TRBD1 (5 bases). Trimming stripped 5 bases from V and 3 bases from J, with 11 bases between. This CDR3 contains 15 residues. Looked up from germline, CDR1 is SGHTA and CDR2 is FQGNSA.

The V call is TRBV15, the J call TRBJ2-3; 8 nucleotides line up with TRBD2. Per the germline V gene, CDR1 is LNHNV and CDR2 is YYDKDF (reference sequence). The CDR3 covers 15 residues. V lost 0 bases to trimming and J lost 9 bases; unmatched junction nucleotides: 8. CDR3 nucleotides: TGTGCCACCAGCAGAGATGGAGCGGGGGCAAGGACGCAGTATTTT. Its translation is CATSRDGAGARTQYF.